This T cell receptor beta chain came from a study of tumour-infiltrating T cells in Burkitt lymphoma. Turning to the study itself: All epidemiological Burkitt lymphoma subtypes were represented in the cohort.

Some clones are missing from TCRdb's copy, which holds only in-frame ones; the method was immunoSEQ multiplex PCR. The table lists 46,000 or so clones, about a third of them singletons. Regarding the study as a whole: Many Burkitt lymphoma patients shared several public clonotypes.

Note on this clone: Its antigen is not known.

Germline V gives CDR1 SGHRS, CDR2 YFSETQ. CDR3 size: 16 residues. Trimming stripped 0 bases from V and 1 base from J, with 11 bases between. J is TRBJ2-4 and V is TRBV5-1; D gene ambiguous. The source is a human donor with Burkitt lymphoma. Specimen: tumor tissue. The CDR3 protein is CASSLEAVMAKNIQYF. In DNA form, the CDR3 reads TGCGCCAGCAGCTTGGAGGCGGTTATGGCCAAAAACATTCAGTACTTC.